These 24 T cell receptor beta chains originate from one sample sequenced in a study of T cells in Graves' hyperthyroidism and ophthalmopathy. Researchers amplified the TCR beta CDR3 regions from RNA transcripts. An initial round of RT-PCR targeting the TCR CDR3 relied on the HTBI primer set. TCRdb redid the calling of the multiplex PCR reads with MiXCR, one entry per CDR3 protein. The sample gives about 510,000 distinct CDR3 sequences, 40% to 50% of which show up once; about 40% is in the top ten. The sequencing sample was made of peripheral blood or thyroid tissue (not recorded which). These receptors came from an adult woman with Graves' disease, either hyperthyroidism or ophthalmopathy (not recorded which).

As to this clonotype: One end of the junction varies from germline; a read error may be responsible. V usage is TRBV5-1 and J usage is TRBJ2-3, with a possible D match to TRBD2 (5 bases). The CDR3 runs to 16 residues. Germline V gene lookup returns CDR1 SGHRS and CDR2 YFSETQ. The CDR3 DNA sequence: TGCGCCAGCAGCTTGGACAGCCTATCTAGCACATATACGCAGTATTTT. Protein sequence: CASSLDSLSSTYTQYF.

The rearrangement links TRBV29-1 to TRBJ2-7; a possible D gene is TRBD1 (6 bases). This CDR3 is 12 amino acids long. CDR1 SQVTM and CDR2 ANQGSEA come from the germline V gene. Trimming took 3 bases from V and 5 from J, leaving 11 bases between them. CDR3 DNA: TGCAGCGTTGATGGGGGCGCGAACGAGCAGTACTTC. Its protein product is CSVDGGANEQYF.

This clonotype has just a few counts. The CDR3, as DNA: TGTGCCAGCAGTTTATCGACGGGGCAGGCGGAGCAGTACTTC. Translated, it gives CASSLSTGQAEQYF. The V call is TRBV6-5, the J call TRBJ2-7; the D call may be TRBD1 or TRBD2 (5 bases each). CDR3 length equals 14 residues. Germline V CDR1 and CDR2: MNHEY, SVGAGI. The V end was cut by 4 bases, the J end by 7 bases, with 17 bases between.

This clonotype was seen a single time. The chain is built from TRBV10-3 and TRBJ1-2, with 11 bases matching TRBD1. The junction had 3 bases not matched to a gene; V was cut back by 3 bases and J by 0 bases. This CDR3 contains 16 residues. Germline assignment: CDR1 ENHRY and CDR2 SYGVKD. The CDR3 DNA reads TGTGCCATCAGTGATCGGGACAGGGGGGCTAACTATGGCTACACCTTC. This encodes CAISDRDRGANYGYTF.

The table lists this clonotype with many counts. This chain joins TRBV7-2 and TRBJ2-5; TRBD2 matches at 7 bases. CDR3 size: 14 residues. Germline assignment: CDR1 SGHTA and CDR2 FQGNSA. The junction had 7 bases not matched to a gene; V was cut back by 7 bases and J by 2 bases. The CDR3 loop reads CASNLAGRQETQYF. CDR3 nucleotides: TGTGCCAGCAATTTAGCGGGTCGTCAAGAGACCCAGTACTTC.

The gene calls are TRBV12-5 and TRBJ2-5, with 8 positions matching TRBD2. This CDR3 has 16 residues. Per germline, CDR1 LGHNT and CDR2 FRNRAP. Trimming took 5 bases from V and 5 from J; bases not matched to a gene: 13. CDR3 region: CASGPRVAGGHETQYF. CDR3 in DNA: TGTGCTAGTGGTCCCCGAGTGGCGGGGGGCCATGAGACCCAGTACTTC.

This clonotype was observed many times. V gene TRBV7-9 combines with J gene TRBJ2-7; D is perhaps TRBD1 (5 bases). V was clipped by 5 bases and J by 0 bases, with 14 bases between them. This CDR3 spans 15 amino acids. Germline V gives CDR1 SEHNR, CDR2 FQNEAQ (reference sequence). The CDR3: CASSPQGGPSYEQYF. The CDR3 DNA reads TGTGCCAGCAGCCCTCAGGGTGGGCCCTCCTACGAGCAGTACTTC.

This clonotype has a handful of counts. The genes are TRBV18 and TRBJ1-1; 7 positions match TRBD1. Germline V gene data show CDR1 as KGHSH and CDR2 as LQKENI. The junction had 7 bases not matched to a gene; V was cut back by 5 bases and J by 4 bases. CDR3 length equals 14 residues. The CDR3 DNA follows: TGTGCCAGCTCAAGGGGGCAGGCGGGCACTGAAGCTTTCTTT. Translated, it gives CASSRGQAGTEAFF.

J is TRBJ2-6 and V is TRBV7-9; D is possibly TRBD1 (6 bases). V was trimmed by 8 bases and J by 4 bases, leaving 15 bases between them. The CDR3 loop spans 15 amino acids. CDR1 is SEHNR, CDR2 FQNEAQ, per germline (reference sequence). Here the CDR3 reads CASSPGVSGANVLTF. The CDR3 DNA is TGTGCCAGCTCACCAGGGGTCTCGGGGGCCAACGTCCTGACTTTC. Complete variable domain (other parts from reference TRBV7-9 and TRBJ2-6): DTGVSQNPRHKITKRGQNVTFRCDPISEHNRLYWYRQTLGQGPEFLTYFQNEAQLEKSRLLSDRFSAERPKGSFSTLEIQRTEQGDSAMYLCASSPGVSGANVLTFGAGSRLTVL.

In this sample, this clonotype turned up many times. The CDR3 sequence: CASRGQGENYGYTF. In DNA form, the CDR3 reads TGTGCCAGCAGGGGACAGGGGGAAAACTATGGCTACACCTTC. This sequence joins TRBV5-5 and TRBJ1-2, with 11 bases lining up with TRBD1. The length of the CDR3 is 14 residues. Germline V gives CDR1 SGHKS, CDR2 YYEKEE (reference sequence). V shed 5 bases and J 2 bases; nucleotides not matched to a gene: 2.

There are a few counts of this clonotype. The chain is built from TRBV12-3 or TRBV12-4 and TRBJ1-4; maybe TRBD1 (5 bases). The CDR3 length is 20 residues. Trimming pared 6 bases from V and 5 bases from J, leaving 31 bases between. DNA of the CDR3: TGTGCCAGCAGGTCCTCCCAATCTACTCTGGGGACTAGCGGGAATGAAAAACTGTTTTTT. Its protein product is CASRSSQSTLGTSGNEKLFF.

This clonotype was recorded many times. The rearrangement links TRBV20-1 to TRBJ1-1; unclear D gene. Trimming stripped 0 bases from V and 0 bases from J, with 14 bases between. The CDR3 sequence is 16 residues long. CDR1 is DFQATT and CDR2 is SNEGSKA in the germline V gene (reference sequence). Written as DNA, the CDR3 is TGCAGTGCTAGAGATATCGCGATAGGACTGAACACTGAAGCTTTCTTT. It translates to CSARDIAIGLNTEAFF.

The CDR3 protein is CASSTPLAGDDEQYF. The CDR3 bases are TGTGCCAGCAGTACCCCACTAGCGGGAGATGACGAGCAGTACTTC. J is TRBJ2-7 and V is TRBV6-1; 11 bases agree with TRBD2. Losses at the gene ends were 5 bases for V and 5 bases for J; bases not matched to a gene: 8. The germline V gene has CDR1 MNHNS and CDR2 SASEGT. There are 15 residues in the CDR3.

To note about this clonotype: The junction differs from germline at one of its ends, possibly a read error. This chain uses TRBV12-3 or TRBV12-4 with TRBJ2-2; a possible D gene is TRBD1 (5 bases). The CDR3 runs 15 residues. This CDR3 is CASGFGKGDTGELFF. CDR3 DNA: TGTGCCAGCGGTTTTGGGAAAGGGGACACCGGGGAGCTGTTTTTT.

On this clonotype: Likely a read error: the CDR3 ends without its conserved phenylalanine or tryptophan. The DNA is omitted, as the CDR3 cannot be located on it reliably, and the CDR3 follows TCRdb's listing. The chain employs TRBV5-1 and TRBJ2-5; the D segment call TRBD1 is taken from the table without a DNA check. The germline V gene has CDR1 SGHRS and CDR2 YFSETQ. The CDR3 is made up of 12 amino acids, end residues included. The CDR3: CASSLVGTGPSY.

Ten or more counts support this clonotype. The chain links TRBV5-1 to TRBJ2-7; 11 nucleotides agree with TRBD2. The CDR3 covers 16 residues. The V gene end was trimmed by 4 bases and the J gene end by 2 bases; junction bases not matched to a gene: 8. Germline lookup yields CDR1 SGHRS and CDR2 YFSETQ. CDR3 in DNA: TGCGCCAGCAGCGTGGACGAGACTAGCGGGACCTACGAGCAGTACTTC. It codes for CASSVDETSGTYEQYF.

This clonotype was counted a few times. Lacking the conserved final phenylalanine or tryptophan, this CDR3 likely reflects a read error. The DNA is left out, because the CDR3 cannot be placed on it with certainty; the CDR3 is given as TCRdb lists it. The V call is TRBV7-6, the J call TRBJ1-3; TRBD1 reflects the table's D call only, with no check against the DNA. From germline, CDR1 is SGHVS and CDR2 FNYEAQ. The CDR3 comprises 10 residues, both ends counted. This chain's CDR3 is CASSARLADT.

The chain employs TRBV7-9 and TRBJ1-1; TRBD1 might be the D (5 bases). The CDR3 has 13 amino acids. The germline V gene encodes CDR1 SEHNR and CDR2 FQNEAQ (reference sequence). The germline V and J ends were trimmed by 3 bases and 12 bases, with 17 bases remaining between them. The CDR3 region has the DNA TGTGCCAGCAGCTTGGGGACGGCCAATGGGACTTTCTTT. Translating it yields CASSLGTANGTFF.

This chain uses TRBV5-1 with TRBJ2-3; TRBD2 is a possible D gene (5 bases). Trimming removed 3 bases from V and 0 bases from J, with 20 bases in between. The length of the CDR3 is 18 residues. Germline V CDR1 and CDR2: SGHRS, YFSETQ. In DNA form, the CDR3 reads TGCGCCAGCAGCTGGAACCCGAGACTTTGGGAGAGCACAGATACGCAGTATTTT. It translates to CASSWNPRLWESTDTQYF.

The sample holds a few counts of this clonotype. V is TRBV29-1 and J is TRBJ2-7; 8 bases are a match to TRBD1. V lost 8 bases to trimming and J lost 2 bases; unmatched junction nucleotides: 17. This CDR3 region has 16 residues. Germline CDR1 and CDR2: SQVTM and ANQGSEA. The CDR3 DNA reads TGCAGCTTACAGGGGGGCTCAACAGGGATTCCCTACGAGCAGTACTTC. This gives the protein CSLQGGSTGIPYEQYF.

In DNA form, the CDR3 reads TGCGCCACGCACAGGGGGCGCATCCAGAGTGGCTACACCTTC. Translated, it gives CATHRGRIQSGYTF. The chain is built from TRBV10-2 and TRBJ1-2, with TRBD1 identical over 9 bases. The CDR3 is 14 amino acids. The junction had 13 bases not matched to a gene; V was cut back by 10 bases and J by 7 bases. Germline CDR1 reads WSHSY; CDR2 reads SAAADI.

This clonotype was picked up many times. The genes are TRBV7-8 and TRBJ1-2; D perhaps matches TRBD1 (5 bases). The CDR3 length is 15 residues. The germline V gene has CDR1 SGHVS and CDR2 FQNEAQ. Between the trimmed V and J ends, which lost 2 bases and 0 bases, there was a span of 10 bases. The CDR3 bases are TGTGCCAGCAGCTTATTGGACACTTCTAACTATGGCTACACCTTC. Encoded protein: CASSLLDTSNYGYTF.

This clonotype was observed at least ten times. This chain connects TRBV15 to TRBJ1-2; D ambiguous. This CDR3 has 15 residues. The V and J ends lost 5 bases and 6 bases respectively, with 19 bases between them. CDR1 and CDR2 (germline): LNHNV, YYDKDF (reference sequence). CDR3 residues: CATSRNPPGDDGYTF. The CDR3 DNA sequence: TGTGCCACCAGCCGCAACCCGCCAGGTGATGATGGCTACACCTTC.

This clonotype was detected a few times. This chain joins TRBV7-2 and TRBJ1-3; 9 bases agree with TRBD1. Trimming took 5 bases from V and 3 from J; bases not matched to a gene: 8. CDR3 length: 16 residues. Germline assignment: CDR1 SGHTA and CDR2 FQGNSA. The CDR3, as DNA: TGTGCCAGCAGCCCTCCCGGACAGGGGTATGGAAACACCATATATTTT. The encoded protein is CASSPPGQGYGNTIYF. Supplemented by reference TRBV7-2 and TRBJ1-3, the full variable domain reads GAGVSQSPSNKVTEKGKDVELRCDPISGHTALYWYRQSLGQGLEFLIYFQGNSAPDKSGLPSDRFSAERTGGSVSTLTIQRTQQEDSAVYLCASSPPGQGYGNTIYFGEGSWLTVV.